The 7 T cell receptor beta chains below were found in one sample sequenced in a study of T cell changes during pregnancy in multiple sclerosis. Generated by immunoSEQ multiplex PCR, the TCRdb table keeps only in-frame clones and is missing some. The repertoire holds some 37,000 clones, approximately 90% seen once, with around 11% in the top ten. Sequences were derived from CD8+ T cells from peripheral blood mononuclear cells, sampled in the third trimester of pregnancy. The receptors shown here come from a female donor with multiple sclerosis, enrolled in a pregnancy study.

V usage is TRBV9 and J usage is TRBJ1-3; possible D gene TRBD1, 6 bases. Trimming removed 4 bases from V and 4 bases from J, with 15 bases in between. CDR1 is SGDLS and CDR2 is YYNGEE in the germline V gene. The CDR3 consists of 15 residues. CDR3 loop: CASSWGQGWGNTIYF. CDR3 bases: TGTGCCAGCAGCTGGGGGCAGGGTTGGGGAAACACCATATATTTT. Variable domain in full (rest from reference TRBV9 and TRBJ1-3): DSGVTQTPKHLITATGQRVTLRCSPRSGDLSVYWYQQSLDQGLQFLIQYYNGEERAKGNILERFSAQQFPDLHSELNLSSLELGDSALYFCASSWGQGWGNTIYFGEGSWLTVV.

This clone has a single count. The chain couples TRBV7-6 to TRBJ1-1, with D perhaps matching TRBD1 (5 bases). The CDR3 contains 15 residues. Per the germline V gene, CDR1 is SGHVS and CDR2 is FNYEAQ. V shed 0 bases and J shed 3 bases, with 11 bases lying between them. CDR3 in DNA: TGTGCCAGCAGCTTAGCCCCGGGGGGGGACACTGAAGCTTTCTTT. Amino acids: CASSLAPGGDTEAFF.

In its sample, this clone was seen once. DNA of the CDR3: TGTGCCAGCAGCCTGAAGGGGCAGGGGAATGAGCAGTTCTTC. Its translation is CASSLKGQGNEQFF. This chain uses TRBV9 with TRBJ2-1, with a possible D match to TRBD1 (6 bases). CDR1 SGDLS and CDR2 YYNGEE come from the germline V gene. The V end was cut by 4 bases, the J end by 7 bases, with 15 bases between. This CDR3 contains 14 residues. Based on the CDR3 plus reference TRBV9 and TRBJ2-1, the full variable domain is DSGVTQTPKHLITATGQRVTLRCSPRSGDLSVYWYQQSLDQGLQFLIQYYNGEERAKGNILERFSAQQFPDLHSELNLSSLELGDSALYFCASSLKGQGNEQFFGPGTRLTVL.

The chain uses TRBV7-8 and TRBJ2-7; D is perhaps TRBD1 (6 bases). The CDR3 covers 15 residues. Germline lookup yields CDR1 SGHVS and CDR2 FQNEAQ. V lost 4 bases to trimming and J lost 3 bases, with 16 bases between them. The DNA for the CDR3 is TGTGCCAGCAGCTCAGTAGGACAGATACTCTACGAGCAGTACTTC. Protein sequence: CASSSVGQILYEQYF. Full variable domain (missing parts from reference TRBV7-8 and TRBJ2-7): GAGVSQSPRYKVAKRGQDVALRCDPISGHVSLFWYQQALGQGPEFLTYFQNEAQLDKSGLPSDRFFAERPEGSVSTLKIQRTQQEDSAVYLCASSSVGQILYEQYFGPGTRLTVT.

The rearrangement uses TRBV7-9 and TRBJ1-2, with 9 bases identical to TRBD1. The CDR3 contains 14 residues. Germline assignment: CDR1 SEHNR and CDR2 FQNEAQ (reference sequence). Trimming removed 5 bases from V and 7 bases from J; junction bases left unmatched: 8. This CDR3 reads CASSKGTGNGGYTF. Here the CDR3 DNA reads TGTGCCAGCAGCAAAGGGACAGGGAATGGTGGCTACACCTTC.

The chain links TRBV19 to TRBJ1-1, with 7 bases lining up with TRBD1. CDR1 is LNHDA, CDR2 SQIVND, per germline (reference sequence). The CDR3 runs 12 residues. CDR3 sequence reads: CVTHRGETEAFF. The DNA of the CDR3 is TGTGTCACCCACAGGGGTGAAACTGAAGCTTTCTTT.

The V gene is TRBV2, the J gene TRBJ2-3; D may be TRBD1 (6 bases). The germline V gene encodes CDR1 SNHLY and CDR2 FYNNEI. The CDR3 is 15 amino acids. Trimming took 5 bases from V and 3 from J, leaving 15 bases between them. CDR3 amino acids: CASSYLDRHTDTQYF. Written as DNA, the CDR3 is TGTGCCAGCAGTTACCTCGACAGGCATACAGATACGCAGTATTTT.